This T cell receptor beta chain derives from a study of blood T cell repertoires in COVID-19. For the study at large: In each case, the material was cDNA or gDNA derived from T cells, B-cell-depleted T cells, or PBMCs.

The CDR3 contains 14 residues. V gave up 0 bases and J gave up 0 bases, with 5 bases separating them. Per germline, CDR1 KGHSH and CDR2 LQKENI. How the authors handled the data: It was from reference gene primer amplification that nucleated cell counts were estimated. Generated by immunoSEQ multiplex PCR, the TCRdb table keeps only in-frame clones and is missing some. The V and J calls and clone size were taken over from that table, and D and trimming were inferred from the DNA. The sample consists of more than 45,000 clones, under 90% of them appearing once. This rearrangement joins TRBV18 to TRBJ1-1; D not resolved. The sequence was collected from a man in his forties or fifties with active COVID-19. Sequencing was carried out using peripheral blood. The CDR3 coding sequence is TGTGCCAGCTCACCACCAAACATGAACACTGAAGCTTTCTTT. Translated, it gives CASSPPNMNTEAFF.